These 25 T cell receptor beta chains came from one sample sequenced in a study of spatial heterogeneity in lung cancer. Regarding time point: blood at routine non-recurrence follow-up after resection. The authors sequenced whole RNA from tumor, nontumor lung or frozen PBMC without sorting. TCRdb passed the 5' RACE reads through MiXCR, listing each CDR3 protein once. Of around 110,000 distinct CDR3 sequences listed, 10% to 15% are singletons. This specimen was PBMCs, taken at follow-up. The receptors shown here come from a male donor with early-stage non-small cell lung cancer.

The chain has TRBV14 and TRBJ2-7, with D maybe TRBD1 (6 bases). Trimming left V 1 base short and J 3 bases short, with 13 bases between. CDR1 is SGHDN and CDR2 is FVKESK in the germline V gene. This CDR3 is 15 amino acids long. The CDR3 DNA sequence: TGTGCCAGCAGCCAAGTAGACAGGAGATTCTACGAGCAGTACTTC. Translating it yields CASSQVDRRFYEQYF.

V gene TRBV10-3 combines with J gene TRBJ2-7, with D perhaps matching TRBD2 (5 bases). Germline V gene sequence: CDR1 ENHRY, CDR2 SYGVKD. The ends were cut back, 11 bases at V and 0 bases at J, with 14 bases in the middle. The CDR3 consists of 13 residues. The CDR3 loop reads CAAADRNSYEQYF. The CDR3 DNA reads TGTGCCGCAGCGGATAGAAACTCCTACGAGCAGTACTTC.

This clonotype was seen just once. The rearrangement uses TRBV29-1 and TRBJ2-5; D is ambiguous. The CDR3 extends over 12 amino acids. The germline V and J ends were trimmed by 3 bases and 2 bases, with 7 bases remaining between them. Looked up from germline, CDR1 is SQVTM and CDR2 is ANQGSEA. CDR3 region: CSVEVRQETQYF. CDR3 coding DNA: TGCAGCGTTGAGGTTAGACAAGAGACCCAGTACTTC.

This clonotype was seen a handful of times. The V call is TRBV29-1, the J call TRBJ1-4; D is perhaps TRBD1 (6 bases). V shed 7 bases and J shed 7 bases, with 16 bases lying between them. The germline V gene has CDR1 SQVTM and CDR2 ANQGSEA. This CDR3 spans 13 amino acids. The CDR3 DNA reads as TGCAGCGCCGACGGGCAGGGGAGTGAAAAACTGTTTTTT. Amino acid sequence: CSADGQGSEKLFF.

At least ten counts were recorded for this clonotype. The gene calls are TRBV7-2 and TRBJ2-5; D call uncertain. Germline CDR1 reads SGHTA; CDR2 reads FQGNSA. This CDR3 has 15 residues. V lost 5 bases, J lost 4 bases, and 17 bases lay in between. In nucleotides, the CDR3 is TGTGCCAGCAGCAGAGGTCCCTCCCGGGTAGAGACCCAGTACTTC. It is translated as CASSRGPSRVETQYF.

This chain links TRBV6-6 with TRBJ1-2, with 7 bases matching TRBD1. The ends lost 7 bases at V and 6 bases at J; junction bases unmatched: 8. Germline CDR1 reads MNHNY; CDR2 reads SVGAGI (reference sequence). The length of the CDR3 is 13 residues. CDR3 bases: TGTGCCAGCAAGAGGGGGCTACCCCATGGCTACACCTTC. Its translation: CASKRGLPHGYTF.

This clonotype was counted between two and nine times. J is TRBJ2-5 and V is TRBV4-1, with TRBD2 matching 8 bases. The CDR3 length is 17 residues. Germline CDR1 is MGHRA and CDR2 is YSYEKL. V was pared by 0 bases and J by 5 bases, with 11 bases of the junction left unmatched. The CDR3 DNA reads TGCGCCAGCAGCCAAGATCGGAGCGGGGGCGGATCGGAGACCCAGTACTTC. Protein: CASSQDRSGGGSETQYF.

The rearrangement links TRBV20-1 to TRBJ1-1, with D unclear. The CDR3 sequence is 12 residues long. Trimming removed 5 bases from V and 2 bases from J, with 9 bases in between. Germline assignment: CDR1 DFQATT and CDR2 SNEGSKA (reference sequence). The CDR3 bases are TGCAGTGCTTCACCGGGCAACACTGAAGCTTTCTTT. Translated: CSASPGNTEAFF.

The CDR3 DNA is TGTGCCAGCAGGGGCGGGCACGCGAACACCGGGGAGCTGTTTTTT. Protein product: CASRGGHANTGELFF. The chain links TRBV2 to TRBJ2-2; D may be TRBD2 (5 bases). V dropped 6 bases and J dropped 0 bases, with 11 bases sitting between them. This CDR3 comprises 15 residues. CDR1 is SNHLY, CDR2 FYNNEI, per germline.

The CDR3 DNA reads TGCGCCAGCAGCGCGGACCCCTGGAGCGGGGAGCTGTTTTTT. Protein: CASSADPWSGELFF. This sequence joins TRBV5-1 and TRBJ2-2; D remains unclear. V was shortened by 4 bases and J by 7 bases, with 14 bases between the two germline ends. CDR3 length: 14 amino acids. The germline gives CDR1 SGHRS, CDR2 YFSETQ.

This clonotype has ten or more counts. This chain links TRBV18 with TRBJ2-5; a possible D gene is TRBD2 (5 bases). This CDR3 has 13 amino acids. Germline CDR1 is KGHSH and CDR2 is LQKENI. V lost 1 base to trimming and J lost 5 bases, with 8 bases between them. The chain's CDR3 is CASSPRRGETQYF. The DNA of the CDR3 is TGTGCCAGCTCACCACGGCGAGGGGAGACCCAGTACTTC.

There are many counts of this clonotype. The gene calls are TRBV5-1 and TRBJ2-3, with D perhaps TRBD1 or TRBD2 (5 bases each). There are 17 residues in the CDR3. Trimming cost V 0 bases and J 0 bases, with 14 bases left between them. Per germline, CDR1 SGHRS and CDR2 YFSETQ. The CDR3 region has the DNA TGCGCCAGCAGCTTGGCTATAGGGACCCCTAGCACAGATACGCAGTATTTT. It encodes CASSLAIGTPSTDTQYF.

The rearrangement links TRBV10-1 to TRBJ2-2; maybe TRBD2 (5 bases). Germline values: CDR1 WNHNN, CDR2 SYGVQD (reference sequence). Trimming removed 3 bases at V and 8 bases at J, with 16 bases between. CDR3 length: 15 amino acids. CDR3 protein: CASSDPGLVAGELFF. The DNA of the CDR3 is TGCGCCAGCAGTGATCCAGGTCTAGTAGCGGGGGAGCTGTTTTTT.

The CDR3 DNA reads TGCGCCAGCAGCCTGGAGGGACAGCCGAACACCGGGGAGCTGTTTTTT. Amino acids: CASSLEGQPNTGELFF. The chain has TRBV5-1 and TRBJ2-2, with a tentative D call TRBD1 (7 bases). Trimming removed 4 bases from V and 0 bases from J, with 13 bases in between. Germline V gene data show CDR1 as SGHRS and CDR2 as YFSETQ. The CDR3 is made up of 16 amino acids. Full variable domain (outside the CDR3, taken from reference TRBV5-1 and TRBJ2-2): KAGVTQTPRYLIKTRGQQVTLSCSPISGHRSVSWYQQTPGQGLQFLFEYFSETQRNKGNFPGRFSGRQFSNSRSEMNVSTLELGDSALYLCASSLEGQPNTGELFFGEGSRLTVL.

The chain combines TRBV20-1 with TRBJ1-6; 7 bases are a match to TRBD1. V lost 0 bases to trimming and J lost 0 bases; unmatched junction nucleotides: 2. The CDR3 extends over 16 amino acids. The germline V gene encodes CDR1 DFQATT and CDR2 SNEGSKA (reference sequence). CDR3 sequence: CSARDRGSSYNSPLHF. CDR3 nucleotide sequence: TGCAGTGCTAGAGACAGGGGGAGCTCCTATAATTCACCCCTCCACTTT.

This clonotype was seen more than once but under ten times. The genes are TRBV28 and TRBJ1-4; a weak D match, TRBD1 (5 bases). Per the germline V gene, CDR1 is MDHEN and CDR2 is SYDVKM. CDR3 length: 13 amino acids. Trimming pared 3 bases from V and 11 bases from J, leaving 13 bases between. The CDR3 DNA reads TGTGCCAGCAGTTTGGGGAAGGGGACGAAACTGTTTTTT. Encoded protein: CASSLGKGTKLFF. Filled out from reference TRBV28 and TRBJ1-4, the complete variable domain reads DVKVTQSSRYLVKRTGEKVFLECVQDMDHENMFWYRQDPGLGLRLIYFSYDVKMKEKGDIPEGYSVSREKKERFSLILESASTNQTSMYLCASSLGKGTKLFFGSGTQLSVL.

In its sample, this clonotype was seen many times. The chain links TRBV7-2 to TRBJ1-2, with 9 bases fitting TRBD1. The CDR3 runs to 14 residues. Germline V CDR1 and CDR2: SGHTA, FQGNSA. J gave up 5 bases and V 3 bases, and 4 bases lay outside the gene matches. CDR3 coding DNA: TGTGCCAGCAGCTTGGGACAGGGAGAATATGGCTACACCTTC. Protein product: CASSLGQGEYGYTF.

The chain carries TRBV5-1 and TRBJ2-7; 8 positions agree with TRBD1. The CDR3 runs 15 residues. From germline, CDR1 is SGHRS and CDR2 YFSETQ. V shed 4 bases, J shed 2 bases, and the junction held 8 bases outside the gene matches. The CDR3 nucleotides read TGCGCCAGCAGCCGGACCGGGACAGGAGCCTACGAGCAGTACTTC. Encoded protein: CASSRTGTGAYEQYF.

This clonotype was counted between two and nine times. This chain uses TRBV12-3 or TRBV12-4 with TRBJ1-1, with D perhaps TRBD1 (5 bases). Trimming pared 0 bases from V and 2 bases from J, leaving 10 bases between. This CDR3 comprises 15 residues. CDR3 nucleotide sequence: TGTGCCAGCAGTTTAGCGGGACGACTTAACACTGAAGCTTTCTTT. This codes for CASSLAGRLNTEAFF.

The chain recombines TRBV5-6 with TRBJ2-3; 7 positions match TRBD1. The CDR3 covers 16 residues. Germline V CDR1 and CDR2: SGHDT, YYEEEE. The V and J ends lost 0 bases and 0 bases, in that order; junction bases with no gene match: 4. CDR3 amino acids: CASSLEGQLSTDTQYF. DNA of the CDR3: TGTGCCAGCAGCTTGGAGGGACAGCTTAGCACAGATACGCAGTATTTT.

V usage is TRBV4-2 and J usage is TRBJ1-2; the D gene is possibly TRBD1 (5 bases). This CDR3 comprises 14 residues. V lost 0 bases to trimming and J lost 3 bases, with 8 bases between them. The germline V gene encodes CDR1 LGHNA and CDR2 YNFKEQ. The CDR3 nucleotides read TGTGCCAGCAGCCAAGACACAGGAGACTATGGCTACACCTTC. Protein sequence: CASSQDTGDYGYTF.

This chain uses TRBV28 with TRBJ2-5; D gene ambiguous. Germline V gene sequence: CDR1 MDHEN, CDR2 SYDVKM. V was shortened by 9 bases and J by 7 bases, with 9 bases between the two germline ends. This CDR3 contains 10 residues. The CDR3 sequence is CASSDRTQYF. Here the CDR3 DNA reads TGTGCCAGTAGTGACCGGACCCAGTACTTC.

The rearrangement uses TRBV15 and TRBJ2-7; D not resolved. V lost 5 bases and J lost 9, with 14 bases in between. The CDR3 loop spans 12 amino acids. Germline V gene data show CDR1 as LNHNV and CDR2 as YYDKDF (reference sequence). Written as DNA, the CDR3 is TGTGCCACCAGCGGCCTAGTCCCTTGGCAGTACTTC. This encodes CATSGLVPWQYF.

The rearrangement joins TRBV20-1 to TRBJ2-7; D perhaps matches TRBD1 (5 bases). V gave up 4 bases and J gave up 0 bases, with 16 bases separating them. The CDR3 runs to 15 residues. Germline V gene sequence: CDR1 DFQATT, CDR2 SNEGSKA (reference sequence). CDR3 nucleotides: TGCAGTGCTACGAAAGAGCAGGGTTCCTCCTACGAGCAGTACTTC. Translated, it gives CSATKEQGSSYEQYF.

This rearrangement joins TRBV5-1 to TRBJ2-1; D uncertain. V was clipped by 0 bases and J by 2 bases, with 9 bases between them. CDR1 is SGHRS and CDR2 is YFSETQ in the germline V gene. CDR3 length equals 15 residues. CDR3 residues: CASSLAVLAYNEQFF. The CDR3 coding sequence is TGCGCCAGCAGCTTGGCCGTCCTAGCCTACAATGAGCAGTTCTTC.